Following are 18 T cell receptor beta chains from one sample sequenced in a study of OX40 agonist ivuxolimab in advanced cancers. Assay: immunoSEQ multiplex PCR; the TCRdb copy retains only in-frame clones and omits some. The sample yields roughly 23,000 clones, 70% to 90% seen once. Sequencing was performed on CD4+ or CD8+ T cells sorted from blood, taken in a trial of the OX40 agonist ivuxolimab. These receptors were obtained from an adult with an advanced solid tumor such as melanoma, head and neck, liver or kidney cancer.

The rearrangement uses TRBV4-1 and TRBJ2-1; 9 nucleotides align to TRBD2. CDR1 MGHRA and CDR2 YSYEKL come from the germline V gene. The CDR3 has 16 amino acids. The V segment lost 4 bases and the J segment 6 bases; nucleotides outside the gene matches: 10. CDR3 loop: CASSRLAGALSNEQFF. The CDR3, as DNA: TGCGCCAGCAGCCGATTAGCGGGGGCCCTTTCCAATGAGCAGTTCTTC.

This clone appeared a few times. The chain uses TRBV28 and TRBJ1-1, with D possibly matching TRBD1 (5 bases). The CDR3 is made up of 14 amino acids. Germline CDR1 reads MDHEN; CDR2 reads SYDVKM. Trimming removed 1 base from V and 7 bases from J, with 13 bases in between. The CDR3 nucleotides read TGTGCCAGCAGTTTATCAGGGCGGGGGGATGAAGCTTTCTTT. It codes for CASSLSGRGDEAFF.

The chain employs TRBV9 and TRBJ2-2; possible D gene TRBD1, 6 bases. The CDR3 is 14 amino acids. Per germline, CDR1 SGDLS and CDR2 YYNGEE. Trimming took off 3 bases at V and 5 bases at J, with 11 bases between the two ends. CDR3 nucleotide sequence: TGTGCCAGCAGCGACCGGACAGAGACCGGGGAGCTGTTTTTT. Translation gives CASSDRTETGELFF.

The chain links TRBV7-3 to TRBJ2-7; D is unclear. Trimming removed 2 bases at V and 4 bases at J, with 15 bases between. CDR1 and CDR2 from the germline V gene are SGHTA and FQGTGA. This CDR3 has 15 amino acids. CDR3 in DNA: TGTGCCAGCAGCTTATACCCGGCGGATCCTTACGAGCAGTACTTC. Its translation is CASSLYPADPYEQYF.

This chain joins TRBV15 and TRBJ1-3; D possibly corresponds to TRBD1 (5 bases). Germline V gives CDR1 LNHNV, CDR2 YYDKDF (reference sequence). V lost 3 bases and J lost 4, with 7 bases in between. CDR3 length: 13 residues. CDR3 DNA sequence: TGTGCCACCAGCAGCGCAGGGGGAAACACCATATATTTT. Translation: CATSSAGGNTIYF. Combining the CDR3 with reference TRBV15 and TRBJ1-3 gives the whole variable domain DAMVIQNPRYQVTQFGKPVTLSCSQTLNHNVMYWYQQKSSQAPKLLFHYYDKDFNNEADTPDNFQSRRPNTSFCFLDIRSPGLGDTAMYLCATSSAGGNTIYFGEGSWLTVV.

The chain employs TRBV9 and TRBJ2-3, with D perhaps matching TRBD2 (5 bases). Germline CDR1 is SGDLS and CDR2 is YYNGEE. The ends were cut back, 4 bases at V and 6 bases at J, with 15 bases in the middle. The CDR3 totals 14 residues. The CDR3 coding sequence is TGTGCCAGCAGCCCGGACTCCCGGAGGGATACGCAGTATTTT. Translation: CASSPDSRRDTQYF.

The gene calls are TRBV5-1 and TRBJ2-1; 10 bases line up with TRBD2. The CDR3 spans 16 residues. Trimming cost V 4 bases and J 4 bases; bases outside gene matches: 8. Germline values: CDR1 SGHRS, CDR2 YFSETQ. The chain's CDR3 is CASSPRLAGEYNEQFF. The DNA of the CDR3 is TGCGCCAGCAGCCCTCGCCTAGCGGGGGAGTACAATGAGCAGTTCTTC. Together with reference TRBV5-1 and TRBJ2-1, the CDR3 gives the full variable domain: KAGVTQTPRYLIKTRGQQVTLSCSPISGHRSVSWYQQTPGQGLQFLFEYFSETQRNKGNFPGRFSGRQFSNSRSEMNVSTLELGDSALYLCASSPRLAGEYNEQFFGPGTRLTVL.

The chain couples TRBV6-6 to TRBJ2-1, with D possibly being TRBD1 (5 bases). V lost 0 bases, J lost 8 bases, and 11 bases lay in between. From germline, CDR1 is MNHNY and CDR2 SVGAGI (reference sequence). The CDR3 runs 14 residues. The DNA for the CDR3 is TGTGCCAGCAGTTACTCATCCCCCAGGGATGAGCAGTTCTTC. It encodes CASSYSSPRDEQFF.

The gene calls are TRBV7-2 and TRBJ2-1; D not resolved. This CDR3 comprises 12 residues. Germline-derived CDR1 and CDR2 are SGHTA and FQGNSA. V was clipped by 1 base and J by 6 bases, with 4 bases between them. The CDR3 DNA follows: TGTGCCAGCAGCTTAGGGGTCAATGAGCAGTTCTTC. This codes for CASSLGVNEQFF.

This chain joins TRBV18 and TRBJ2-5; the match to TRBD2 covers 7 bases. Germline CDR1 reads KGHSH; CDR2 reads LQKENI. Trimming at V came to 2 bases and at J to 3 bases, leaving 15 bases not matched to a gene. The CDR3 consists of 18 residues. CDR3 sequence (DNA): TGTGCCAGCTCACCAAGATCGATGTTGGCGGGAGTAGAAGAGACCCAGTACTTC. This codes for CASSPRSMLAGVEETQYF.

The V call is TRBV5-4, the J call TRBJ2-5; tentatively, D is TRBD2 (6 bases). The germline CDR1 and CDR2 sequences are SGHNT and YYREEE (reference sequence). Trimming left V 1 base short and J 7 bases short, with 8 bases between. There are 12 residues in the CDR3. The CDR3 DNA reads as TGTGCCAGCAGCTTGCCAGCGGGGACCCAGTACTTC. The encoded protein is CASSLPAGTQYF.

In its sample, this clone was seen a few times. This chain joins TRBV27 and TRBJ2-7; 8 bases line up with TRBD2. The germline gives CDR1 MNHEY, CDR2 SMNVEV (reference sequence). The CDR3 loop spans 15 amino acids. The V gene end was trimmed by 0 bases and the J gene end by 7 bases; junction bases not matched to a gene: 8. The DNA of the CDR3 is TGTGCCAGCAGTTTATCCGTCTCGGGGGGGTATGAGCAGTACTTC. Protein product: CASSLSVSGGYEQYF.

This chain connects TRBV7-8 to TRBJ2-1, with 7 bases identical to TRBD2. J was trimmed by 4 bases and V by 5 bases; bases with no gene match: 11. CDR1 and CDR2 (germline): SGHVS, FQNEAQ. This CDR3 has 16 residues. This CDR3 is CASSPGGLNDYNEQFF. CDR3 coding DNA: TGTGCCAGCAGCCCGGGGGGACTAAACGATTACAATGAGCAGTTCTTC.

V gene TRBV4-2 combines with J gene TRBJ2-1; TRBD1 is a possible D gene (5 bases). The CDR3 is 12 amino acids. The V end was cut by 5 bases, the J end by 10 bases, with 12 bases between. Germline-derived CDR1 and CDR2 are LGHNA and YNFKEQ. CDR3 nucleotides: TGTGCCAGCAGCTATTCTAAGGGGGAGCAGTTCTTC. It translates to CASSYSKGEQFF.

The V gene is TRBV23-1, the J gene TRBJ2-3, with D unclear. TRBV23-1 falls under the ORF class, with uncertain function. CDR3 size: 15 residues. Trimming stripped 0 bases from V and 2 bases from J, with 9 bases between. CDR3 loop: CASSQSGPSTDTQYF. CDR3 DNA sequence: TGCGCCAGCAGTCAATCGGGTCCCTCCACAGATACGCAGTATTTT.

This rearrangement joins TRBV4-3 to TRBJ1-1, with D maybe TRBD1 (5 bases). Trimming took 0 bases from V and 2 from J, leaving 13 bases between them. This CDR3 is built from 16 residues. Germline CDR1 LGHNA, CDR2 YSLEER. The chain's CDR3 is CASSQDSGGINTEAFF. The CDR3 DNA reads as TGCGCCAGCAGCCAAGATAGTGGGGGGATTAACACTGAAGCTTTCTTT.

This clone was seen only a few times. V gene TRBV29-1 combines with J gene TRBJ1-2, with D unresolved. V was trimmed by 7 bases and J by 5 bases, leaving 11 bases between them. Germline V gene sequence: CDR1 SQVTM, CDR2 ANQGSEA. The CDR3 covers 11 residues. In DNA form, the CDR3 reads TGCAGCGCTCCCGACGCTTATGGCTACACCTTC. Encoded protein: CSAPDAYGYTF.

The gene calls are TRBV7-3 and TRBJ2-1; 7 nucleotides match TRBD2. Trimming at V came to 4 bases and at J to 7 bases, leaving 10 bases not matched to a gene. From germline, CDR1 is SGHTA and CDR2 FQGTGA. The CDR3 contains 15 residues. The CDR3 sequence: CASSWGGSALNEQFF. The CDR3 bases are TGTGCCAGCAGCTGGGGCGGGAGTGCACTGAATGAGCAGTTCTTC. Full variable domain (outside the CDR3, taken from reference TRBV7-3 and TRBJ2-1): GAGVSQTPSNKVTEKGKYVELRCDPISGHTALYWYRQSLGQGPEFLIYFQGTGAADDSGLPNDRFFAVRPEGSVSTLKIQRTERGDSAVYLCASSWGGSALNEQFFGPGTRLTVL.